This T cell receptor beta chain was recovered during a study of T cell responses to AZD1222 COVID-19 vaccine (dated by TCRdb to the early 2020s). Broadly, across the study: A total of 233 trial participants underwent TCR sequencing, of whom 207 received two doses of AZD1222 and some 26 received two doses of the MenACWY control vaccine. Trial participants were enrolled into age subgroups of 18-55, 56-69 and 70-plus years, which contained about 160, 30 and 59 TCR-sequenced participants, respectively. Results the study describes overall, beyond this receptor: Because no day 14 peak-response samples were available, the repertoires could be characterized only after the peak T cell response. CD4 TCRs associated with the vaccine covered the entire spike protein, and the dominant responses were in regions 160-218 and 743-854. Epitopes outside the regions mutated in the B.1.351 and B.1.1.7 variants were reportedly recognized by nearly half of the unique spike-specific TCRs. Only 5 to 7 AZD1222 recipients were SARS-CoV-2 seropositive at baseline, limiting conclusions about previously exposed vaccinees. After two AZD1222 doses, both the breadth and the depth of spike-specific TCRs were significantly higher than at day 0 and than in MenACWY recipients. Participants were mostly white British and included more females than males, and it was suggested by the authors that clonal diversity may have been underestimated. In the small 56-69-year group, the increase in depth fell short of significance, most likely because of low power.

As encoded in the germline V gene, CDR1 is SGHVS while CDR2 is FQNEAQ. There are 16 amino acids in the CDR3, from cysteine to phenylalanine inclusive. The retained sequence is limited to the CDR3, 48 bases, with the frame set at the first base. V and J are trimmed by 5 bases and 9 bases, and the gene matches miss 12 bases of the junction. The CDR3 regions of human TCRbeta chains were analyzed by immunosequencing. The original pipeline was this. Repertoire TCRs were matched against a reference library of SARS-CoV-2-specific TCRs generated with the MIRA antigen-specificity platform. Breadth meant the fraction of unique TCRs that were SARS-CoV-2-associated, whereas depth meant the fraction of total T cells that were SARS-CoV-2-associated. Using the MIRA data, each spike-specific TCR was mapped to the spike region that the TCR reacts to and placed in a CD4 or CD8 class. Log10-transformed breadth and depth values were compared by one-way ANOVA with Sidak's multiple comparisons tests. TCRdb carries this immuneACCESS record with in-frame sequences only. Its versions omit some clonotypes, under half of them owing to an unresolved V gene in the studies checked, with the rest unexplained. D and trimming were read from the DNA, whereas the V and J calls and clone size are those reported in that table. Within this sample are 110,000 or so clones, with around nine tenths of them counted one time only. Less than 8.5% of the sample is held by the ten biggest clonotypes.

The sample's time point label is to be understood as: about 28 days (+/-7) after the second vaccine dose. AZD1222 recipients given second doses at about 4 weeks or at about 12 weeks were pooled, since spike-specific TCR depth and breadth were not found to differ between the two schedules. Samples from vaccinated people were obtained from the UK trials COV001 and COV002, which included a single-blind randomized controlled phase 2/3 trial of AZD1222 (ChAdOx1 nCoV-19) in healthy adults. For TCRbeta chain sequencing, PBMC samples from trial participants were taken at day 0 and at day 28 after the second dose. As concerns this clone: Its antigen is still unknown. Qualities for individual bases were not recorded, and no much larger clone is one base off.

The rearranged chain carries TRBV7-8 and TRBJ2-3; the central 12 bases match TRBD2. The origin of this receptor is an adult who received the AZD1222 COVID-19 vaccine. Sequenced material: peripheral blood, taken 28 days after the second AZD1222 dose. The DNA sequence is TGTGCCAGCAGCAGCCGCCTAGCGGGGGGGTCCGGAACGCAGTATTTT. Its coded protein is CASSSRLAGGSGTQYF.